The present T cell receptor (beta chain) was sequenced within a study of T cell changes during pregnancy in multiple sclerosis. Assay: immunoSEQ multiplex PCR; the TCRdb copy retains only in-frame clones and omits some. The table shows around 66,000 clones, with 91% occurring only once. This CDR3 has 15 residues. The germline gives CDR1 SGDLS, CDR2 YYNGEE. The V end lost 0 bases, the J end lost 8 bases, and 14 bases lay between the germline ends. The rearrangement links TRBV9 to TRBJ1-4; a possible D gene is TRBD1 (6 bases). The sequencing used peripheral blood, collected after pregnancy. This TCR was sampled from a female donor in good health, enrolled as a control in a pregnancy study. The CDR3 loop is CASSVARGSGEKLFF. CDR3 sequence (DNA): TGTGCCAGCAGCGTAGCCAGGGGCTCCGGCGAAAAACTGTTTTTT.